These 29 T cell receptor beta chains were all obtained from the same sample, sequenced in a study of T-cell memory formation after mild COVID-19. TCRdb analysed the 5' RACE reads with MiXCR anew, one entry per CDR3 protein. The sample has some 200,000 distinct CDR3 sequences, roughly 10% seen once. What was sequenced was PBMCs or a T cell subset sorted from them (not recorded which). Receptor source: a man between 18 and 29 years old who had mild COVID-19 (a few samples of this study predate the infection). Cell type and time point are not known.

This clonotype has more than one count but fewer than ten. The rearrangement joins TRBV5-1 to TRBJ1-2; D may be TRBD1 (5 bases). V shed 5 bases and J shed 0 bases, with 14 bases lying between them. The CDR3 consists of 15 residues. Germline loops: CDR1 SGHRS, CDR2 YFSETQ. CDR3 DNA: TGCGCCAGCAGATCGGGTACAGGAGCTAACTATGGCTACACCTTC. This translates into CASRSGTGANYGYTF.

This clonotype was found a few times. The CDR3 bases are TGTGCCAGCAGGGCAGGGTATTGGAGCACAGATACGCAGTATTTT. The encoded protein is CASRAGYWSTDTQYF. The chain is built from TRBV6-1 and TRBJ2-3; the D gene is possibly TRBD1 (5 bases). This CDR3 has 15 amino acids. CDR1 MNHNS and CDR2 SASEGT come from the germline V gene. With 6 bases removed from V and 0 bases from J, the gap between germline ends came to 13 bases.

V is TRBV9 and J is TRBJ2-6; D call uncertain. The CDR3 is 15 residues long. The germline V gene has CDR1 SGDLS and CDR2 YYNGEE. V lost 3 bases, J lost 2 bases, and 9 bases lay in between. The CDR3 DNA reads TGTGCCAGCAGCGCTCTAGGGCCTGGGGCCAACGTCCTGACTTTC. Amino acid sequence: CASSALGPGANVLTF.

In this sample, this clonotype turned up many times. This chain joins TRBV7-9 and TRBJ1-2; perhaps TRBD1 as D (5 bases). Trimming took 2 bases from V and 3 from J, leaving 13 bases between them. The germline CDR1 and CDR2 sequences are SEHNR and FQNEAQ (reference sequence). The CDR3 has 15 amino acids. The CDR3 here is CASSLLTSGYYGYTF. CDR3 sequence (DNA): TGTGCCAGCAGCTTACTAACGTCAGGGTACTATGGCTACACCTTC.

This clonotype was recorded at least ten times. The J gene is TRBJ2-3, the V gene TRBV7-2; TRBD2 matches at 8 bases. V lost 5 bases, J lost 3 bases, and 7 bases stayed unmatched. The length of the CDR3 is 15 residues. Germline CDR1 and CDR2: SGHTA and FQGNSA. The CDR3 DNA reads TGTGCCAGCAGCCCGAGAAGCGGGGGAACAGATACGCAGTATTTT. Amino acid sequence: CASSPRSGGTDTQYF.

This clonotype turned up a few times. The V call is TRBV4-1, the J call TRBJ1-2; TRBD1 aligns across 8 bases. In germline, CDR1 is MGHRA, CDR2 YSYEKL. Trimming cost V 1 base and J 4 bases; bases outside gene matches: 17. This CDR3 has 19 residues. The CDR3, as DNA: TGCGCCAGCAGCCAAGCGTTGCGGGACAGGCGACCCGGGGTCTATGGCTACACCTTC. This sequence encodes CASSQALRDRRPGVYGYTF.

The CDR3 DNA sequence: TGCGCCAGCAGCTTGGATATGGGGAGCACTGAAGCTTTCTTT. Translation: CASSLDMGSTEAFF. The chain joins TRBV5-1 to TRBJ1-1; D ambiguous. CDR1 SGHRS and CDR2 YFSETQ come from the germline V gene. CDR3 length: 14 amino acids. The V and J ends lost 0 bases and 4 bases respectively, with 10 bases between them.

The table lists this clonotype with a few counts. The chain joins TRBV2 to TRBJ1-2; D is perhaps TRBD1 (6 bases). The germline V and J ends were trimmed by 8 bases and 3 bases, with 10 bases remaining between them. The CDR3 totals 12 residues. CDR1 SNHLY and CDR2 FYNNEI come from the germline V gene. The CDR3 DNA reads TGTGCCAGCCCAGGGGTATACTATGGCTACACCTTC. This sequence encodes CASPGVYYGYTF.

The chain uses TRBV5-1 and TRBJ2-4; tentatively, D is TRBD1 or TRBD2 (5 bases each). V lost 6 bases, J lost 0 bases, and 16 bases lay in between. The CDR3 has 16 residues. Germline lookup yields CDR1 SGHRS and CDR2 YFSETQ. CDR3 region: CASTPGSLIAKNIQYF. The CDR3 nucleotides read TGCGCCAGCACCCCAGGGAGTTTAATAGCCAAAAACATTCAGTACTTC.

The table lists this clonotype with a few counts. The V gene is TRBV9, the J gene TRBJ1-3, with unresolved D. The CDR3 spans 19 residues. Germline CDR1 is SGDLS and CDR2 is YYNGEE. The germline V and J ends were trimmed by 0 bases and 0 bases, with 19 bases remaining between them. In DNA, the CDR3 is TGTGCCAGCAGCGTAGAATTGACGGGTCCCGCCGGCTCTGGAAACACCATATATTTT. Translation: CASSVELTGPAGSGNTIYF.

This chain uses TRBV21-1 with TRBJ2-2. TRBV21-1 counts as a pseudogene. CDR3 length equals 11 residues. The CDR3 loop is CASRSSGELFF. The CDR3 nucleotides are TGTGCCAGCAGGTCGAGCGGGGAGCTGTTTTTT.

J is TRBJ2-7 and V is TRBV28; tentatively, D is TRBD2 (6 bases). The length of the CDR3 is 13 residues. The V gene's germline CDR1 is MDHEN and CDR2 SYDVKM. V lost 4 bases, J lost 6 bases, and 13 bases lay in between. The CDR3 DNA reads TGTGCCAGCAGTTCTCCACAGGAGGGCGAGCAGTACGTC. It translates to CASSSPQEGEQYV.

The sample holds a few counts of this clonotype. The V call is TRBV5-1, the J call TRBJ1-1; no firm D call. The CDR3 has 14 residues. V was shortened by 2 bases and J by 1 base, with 9 bases between the two germline ends. Germline CDR1 is SGHRS and CDR2 is YFSETQ. Written as DNA, the CDR3 is TGCGCCAGCAGCTTCGTAGGAGGGAACACTGAAGCTTTCTTT. Its translation: CASSFVGGNTEAFF.

The table lists this clonotype with a few counts. The chain recombines TRBV12-3 or TRBV12-4 with TRBJ2-3; 8 bases agree with TRBD2. V was pared by 4 bases and J by 2 bases, with 17 bases of the junction left unmatched. The CDR3 consists of 19 residues. For the CDR3, the DNA is TGTGCCAGCAGTTCCAGGGGACTCTTGCGGGGGGCGAACACAGATACGCAGTATTTT. Translating gives CASSSRGLLRGANTDTQYF.

This clonotype was detected a few times. This sequence joins TRBV3-1 and TRBJ1-2; D is undetermined. The V gene lost 3 bases and the J gene lost 0 bases, with 8 bases spanning the gap. Germline CDR1 LGHDT, CDR2 YNNKEL (reference sequence). The CDR3 has 14 amino acids. The CDR3 protein is CASSQAAANYGYTF. The CDR3 DNA reads TGTGCCAGCAGCCAGGCTGCAGCTAACTATGGCTACACCTTC.

This clonotype was seen ten or more times. This chain connects TRBV5-4 to TRBJ1-6; no reliable D call. The germline V gene has CDR1 SGHNT and CDR2 YYREEE (reference sequence). The CDR3 runs to 12 residues. V was shortened by 0 bases and J by 7 bases, with 2 bases between the two germline ends. The CDR3 nucleotides read TGTGCCAGCAGCTTGGACAATTCACCCCTCCACTTT. Translating gives CASSLDNSPLHF.

This chain uses TRBV5-1 with TRBJ2-1; D is possibly TRBD1 or TRBD2 (5 bases each). The germline V and J ends were trimmed by 1 base and 0 bases, with 8 bases remaining between them. Germline loops: CDR1 SGHRS, CDR2 YFSETQ. The CDR3 runs to 15 residues. CDR3 sequence: CASSLYGGSYNEQFF. CDR3 nucleotides: TGCGCCAGCAGCTTGTATGGGGGCTCCTACAATGAGCAGTTCTTC.

This clonotype showed up many times. The genes are TRBV27 and TRBJ1-1; TRBD1 matches 9 bases. Germline V gives CDR1 MNHEY, CDR2 SMNVEV (reference sequence). V lost 6 bases, J lost 9 bases, and 5 bases stayed unmatched. The CDR3 consists of 12 residues. The CDR3 coding sequence is TGTGCCAGCAGCTTCAACAGGGGGCAAGCTTTCTTT. Amino acids: CASSFNRGQAFF.

The chain uses TRBV20-1 and TRBJ2-1; D unresolved. V dropped 5 bases and J dropped 8 bases, with 10 bases sitting between them. Germline values: CDR1 DFQATT, CDR2 SNEGSKA (reference sequence). This CDR3 has 11 amino acids. The chain's CDR3 is CSAQKLDEQFF. CDR3 in DNA: TGCAGTGCTCAAAAGTTGGATGAGCAGTTCTTC.

This clonotype was recorded many times. The J gene is TRBJ1-5, the V gene TRBV20-1; tentative D call: TRBD1 (6 bases). In germline, CDR1 is DFQATT, CDR2 SNEGSKA (reference sequence). This CDR3 spans 12 amino acids. V was pared by 7 bases and J by 6 bases, with 13 bases between. Here the CDR3 reads CSVVQGSQPQHF. CDR3 DNA sequence: TGCAGTGTTGTACAGGGAAGTCAGCCCCAGCATTTT.

The rearrangement uses TRBV10-3 and TRBJ2-3; the D is unclear. The CDR3 runs 13 residues. V gave up 1 base and J gave up 4 bases, with 6 bases separating them. The V gene's germline CDR1 is ENHRY and CDR2 SYGVKD. This CDR3 is CAISEYSSDTQYF. The DNA for the CDR3 is TGTGCCATCAGTGAGTACTCTTCAGATACGCAGTATTTT.

This clonotype was counted only a few times. This chain joins TRBV6-2 or TRBV6-3 and TRBJ2-5, with 7 bases aligning to TRBD2. V was pared by 6 bases and J by 6 bases, with 1 base of the junction left unmatched. Per the germline V gene, CDR1 is MNHEY and CDR2 is SVGEGT. This CDR3 is built from 11 residues. The DNA of the CDR3 is TGTGCCAGCAGGCGGGAGAAGACCCAGTACTTC. Amino acids: CASRREKTQYF.

At least ten counts were recorded for this clonotype. V usage is TRBV5-1 and J usage is TRBJ2-1; no firm D call. The germline V gene encodes CDR1 SGHRS and CDR2 YFSETQ. The CDR3 runs 14 residues. V shed 0 bases and J shed 0 bases, with 4 bases lying between them. For the CDR3, the DNA is TGCGCCAGCAGCTTGGGCGTCTCCTACAATGAGCAGTTCTTC. Amino acid sequence: CASSLGVSYNEQFF.

There are a few counts of this clonotype. This chain connects TRBV10-2 to TRBJ1-5; no clear D gene. Per the germline V gene, CDR1 is WSHSY and CDR2 is SAAADI. V lost 2 bases, J lost 6 bases, and 11 bases lay in between. This CDR3 is 14 amino acids long. CDR3 DNA sequence: TGCGCCAGCAGTGAGCAACTGGGTATTCAGCCCCAGCATTTT. This translates into CASSEQLGIQPQHF.

The chain carries TRBV7-2 and TRBJ1-3, with a possible D match to TRBD1 (5 bases). CDR1 and CDR2 (germline): SGHTA, FQGNSA. Trimming took off 1 base at V and 0 bases at J, with 10 bases between the two ends. The CDR3 sequence is 16 residues long. The DNA of the CDR3 is TGTGCCAGCAGCTTAGGGGACCCCGGCTCTGGAAACACCATATATTTT. Amino acid sequence: CASSLGDPGSGNTIYF. Based on the CDR3 plus reference TRBV7-2 and TRBJ1-3, the full variable domain is GAGVSQSPSNKVTEKGKDVELRCDPISGHTALYWYRQSLGQGLEFLIYFQGNSAPDKSGLPSDRFSAERTGGSVSTLTIQRTQQEDSAVYLCASSLGDPGSGNTIYFGEGSWLTVV.

In its sample, this clonotype was seen many times. The chain recombines TRBV11-2 with TRBJ2-2, with 8 nucleotides matching TRBD2. The CDR3 runs to 16 residues. The junction had 9 bases not matched to a gene; V was cut back by 7 bases and J by 2 bases. The germline V gene encodes CDR1 SGHAT and CDR2 FQNNGV. CDR3 nucleotide sequence: TGTGCCAGCACCCGACTCACTAGCGGTAACACCGGGGAGCTGTTTTTT. Protein product: CASTRLTSGNTGELFF.

This clonotype has more than one count but fewer than ten. This chain joins TRBV20-1 and TRBJ2-7; 7 bases fit TRBD1. Germline CDR1 is DFQATT and CDR2 is SNEGSKA (reference sequence). The ends lost 6 bases at V and 7 bases at J; junction bases unmatched: 18. The CDR3 is made up of 15 amino acids. The DNA for the CDR3 is TGCAGTGCCCCACCCGGTGGGCAGGGGGAGAGGGAGCAGTACTTC. Translated, it gives CSAPPGGQGEREQYF.

The table lists this clonotype with many counts. This chain joins TRBV9 and TRBJ1-2; 7 positions agree with TRBD1. In germline, CDR1 is SGDLS, CDR2 YYNGEE. V was pared by 5 bases and J by 6 bases, with 7 bases of the junction left unmatched. The CDR3 length is 13 residues. The CDR3 loop reads CASSLGQTDGYTF. The CDR3 region has the DNA TGTGCCAGCAGTCTGGGACAGACGGATGGCTACACCTTC.

This clonotype was recorded at least ten times. The chain uses TRBV7-3 and TRBJ2-5; D uncertain. The CDR3 spans 15 residues. Looked up from germline, CDR1 is SGHTA and CDR2 is FQGTGA. V was pared by 5 bases and J by 5 bases, with 18 bases between. The CDR3 loop is CASSLRRQSGETQYF. The CDR3 DNA sequence: TGTGCCAGCAGCCTCAGACGGCAGTCAGGCGAGACCCAGTACTTC.